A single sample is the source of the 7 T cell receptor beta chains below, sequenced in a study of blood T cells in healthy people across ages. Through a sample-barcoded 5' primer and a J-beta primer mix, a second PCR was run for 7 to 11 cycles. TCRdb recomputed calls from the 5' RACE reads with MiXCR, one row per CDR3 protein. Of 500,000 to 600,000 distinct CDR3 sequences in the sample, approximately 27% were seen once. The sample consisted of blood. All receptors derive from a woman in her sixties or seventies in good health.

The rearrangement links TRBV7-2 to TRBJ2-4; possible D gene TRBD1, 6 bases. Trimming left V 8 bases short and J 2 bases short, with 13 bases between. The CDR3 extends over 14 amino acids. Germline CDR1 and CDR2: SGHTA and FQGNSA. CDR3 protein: CASQTGTPKNIQYF. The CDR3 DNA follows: TGTGCCAGCCAGACCGGGACACCCAAAAACATTCAGTACTTC.

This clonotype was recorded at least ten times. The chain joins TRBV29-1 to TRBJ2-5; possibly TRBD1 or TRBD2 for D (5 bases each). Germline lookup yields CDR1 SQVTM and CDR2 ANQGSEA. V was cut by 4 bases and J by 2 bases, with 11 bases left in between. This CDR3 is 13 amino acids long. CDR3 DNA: TGCAGCGTTGCCGCGAGGGGTCAAGAGACCCAGTACTTC. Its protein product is CSVAARGQETQYF.

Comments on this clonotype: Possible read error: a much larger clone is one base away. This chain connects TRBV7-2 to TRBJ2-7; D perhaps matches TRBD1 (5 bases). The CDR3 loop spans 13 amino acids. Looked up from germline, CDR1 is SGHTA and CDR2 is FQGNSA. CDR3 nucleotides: TGTGCCAGCAGCCCCGGACACCTCTACGATCAGTACTTC. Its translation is CASSPGHLYDQYF.

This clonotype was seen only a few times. The CDR3 sequence: CASSYRRDGQETQYF. In DNA form, the CDR3 reads TGCGCCAGCAGCTACCGCCGGGACGGGCAAGAGACCCAGTACTTC. The rearrangement joins TRBV4-3 to TRBJ2-5; the D gene could be TRBD1 or TRBD2 (5 bases each). The CDR3 sequence is 15 residues long. Germline CDR1 is LGHNA and CDR2 is YSLEER. Trimming cost V 5 bases and J 2 bases, with 15 bases left between them.

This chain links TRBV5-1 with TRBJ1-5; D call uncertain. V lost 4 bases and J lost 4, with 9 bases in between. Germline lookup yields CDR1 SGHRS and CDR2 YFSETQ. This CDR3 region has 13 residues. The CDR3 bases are TGCGCCAGCAGCCTTGATCCAAATCAGCCCCAGCATTTT. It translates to CASSLDPNQPQHF. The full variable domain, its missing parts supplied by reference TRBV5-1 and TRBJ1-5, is KAGVTQTPRYLIKTRGQQVTLSCSPISGHRSVSWYQQTPGQGLQFLFEYFSETQRNKGNFPGRFSGRQFSNSRSEMNVSTLELGDSALYLCASSLDPNQPQHFGDGTRLSIL.

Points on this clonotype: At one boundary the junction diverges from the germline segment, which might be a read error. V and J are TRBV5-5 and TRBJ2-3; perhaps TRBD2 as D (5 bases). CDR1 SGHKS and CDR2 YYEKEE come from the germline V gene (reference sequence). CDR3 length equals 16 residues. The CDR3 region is CAGSLSRGLVLDTQYF. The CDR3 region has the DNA TGTGCCGGCAGCTTGTCGAGAGGACTCGTTTTAGATACGCAGTATTTT.

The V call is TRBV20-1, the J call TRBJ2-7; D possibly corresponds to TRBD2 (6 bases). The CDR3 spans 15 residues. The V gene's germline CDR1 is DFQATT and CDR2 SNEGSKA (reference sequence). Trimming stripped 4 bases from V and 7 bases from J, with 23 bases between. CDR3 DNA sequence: TGCAGTGCTACTAGACCCGGGACTCCATTGGGTGAGCAGTACTTC. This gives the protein CSATRPGTPLGEQYF.